The next 8 T cell receptor beta chains were all read from a single sample in a study of vaccination and CD4 T cells after COVID-19. The treatment denotes: approximately 10-day PBMC culture with coronavirus spike peptide pools or control peptides (ViraFEST assay). Their antigens remain unidentified. Sequenced with the Oncomine TCR Beta short-read assay was DNA taken from cultured CD4+ T cells. TCRdb reanalysed the PCR reads using MiXCR and keeps one entry per CDR3 protein. The sample lists about 6,600 distinct CDR3 sequences, around 20% occurring once. The source material was CD4+ T cells from blood, cultured in vitro, sampled after SARS-CoV-2 vaccination. These receptor sequences come from a human donor who had recovered from COVID-19.

The J gene is TRBJ2-1, the V gene TRBV6-1; D uncertain. V lost 4 bases and J 3 bases, leaving 7 bases between the germline ends. CDR3 size: 13 residues. From germline, CDR1 is MNHNS and CDR2 SASEGT. As DNA, the CDR3 is TGTGCCAGCAGTGCGTTAGTCTACAATGAGCAGTTCTTC. It is translated as CASSALVYNEQFF.

This clonotype is deemed medium-sized (0.01 to 0.1%). V and J are TRBV10-3 and TRBJ1-2; D might be TRBD1 (5 bases). Germline CDR1 is ENHRY and CDR2 is SYGVKD. V dropped 8 bases and J dropped 8 bases, with 21 bases sitting between them. This CDR3 region has 14 residues. CDR3 nucleotides: TGTGCCATCGGGGGACGGGCTCTTGAGGACGGCTACACCTTC. This codes for CAIGGRALEDGYTF.

The chain has TRBV28 and TRBJ1-6, with D unresolved. Germline CDR1 MDHEN, CDR2 SYDVKM. The length of the CDR3 is 14 residues. The ends were cut back, 9 bases at V and 6 bases at J, with 15 bases in the middle. The CDR3: CASMKGKGNSPLHF. Written as DNA, the CDR3 is TGTGCCAGTATGAAGGGAAAGGGTAATTCACCCCTCCACTTT.

The chain joins TRBV28 to TRBJ2-3; no clear D. Trimming took off 1 base at V and 0 bases at J, with 8 bases between the two ends. CDR1 is MDHEN and CDR2 is SYDVKM in the germline V gene. This CDR3 has 15 residues. CDR3 bases: TGTGCCAGCAGTTTATTGTCTGTTAGCACAGATACGCAGTATTTT. It specifies CASSLLSVSTDTQYF.

Judged by abundance, this clonotype is medium-sized (0.01 to 0.1%). DNA of the CDR3: TGTGCCAGCAGTGAAGGGAGAAAGCGGCCCTCCTACGAGCAGTACTTC. Protein product: CASSEGRKRPSYEQYF. J is TRBJ2-7 and V is TRBV6-1, with a possible D match to TRBD2 (5 bases). With 1 base removed from V and 0 bases from J, the gap between germline ends came to 13 bases. Germline V gene sequence: CDR1 MNHNS, CDR2 SASEGT. The CDR3 has 16 amino acids.

This clonotype was seen a few times. An end of the junction does not agree with germline; a read error may underlie this. The chain has TRBV7-7 and TRBJ2-1; TRBD2 agrees at 7 bases. The CDR3 runs to 16 residues. Germline lookup yields CDR1 SSHAT and CDR2 FNYEAQ (reference sequence). The CDR3 DNA follows: TGTGCTAGCAGCCGGGAAGCGGGAATATCCTACAATGAGCAGTTCTTC. Protein: CASSREAGISYNEQFF.

This clonotype is labeled as medium-sized. The chain uses TRBV20-1 and TRBJ2-5; tentatively, D is TRBD2 (5 bases). CDR1 is DFQATT and CDR2 is SNEGSKA in the germline V gene (reference sequence). This CDR3 contains 12 residues. The V end was cut by 7 bases, the J end by 1 base, with 10 bases between. CDR3 sequence reads: CSGERVQETQYF. The CDR3 DNA follows: TGCAGTGGCGAGAGGGTCCAAGAGACCCAGTACTTC.

The chain joins TRBV28 to TRBJ2-3; D gene ambiguous. Germline CDR1 is MDHEN and CDR2 is SYDVKM. This CDR3 spans 15 amino acids. The V and J ends lost 5 bases and 2 bases respectively, with 14 bases between them. Here the CDR3 reads CASSQVPTITDTQYF. CDR3 bases: TGTGCCAGCAGTCAGGTCCCAACTATCACAGATACGCAGTATTTT.